This T cell receptor (beta chain) was documented in a study of post-analysis software for immune sequencing data. Study at large: Several disease courses (relapsing-remitting, secondary progressive and progressive-relapsing) of multiple sclerosis were included.

This clonotype was recorded a few times. Its antigen remains unidentified. Libraries were made from TCR beta cDNA, and they carried unique molecular identifiers. TCRdb called the PCR reads again in MiXCR, with one record for every CDR3 protein. The table lists about 540,000 distinct CDR3 sequences, approximately 31% of them singletons. Notes on the study in general: Patients used about 5 TRBV segments, including TRBV5-6, TRBV5-1 and TRBV20-1, more often than controls. F-measure co-clustering was strong for batch-matched samples.

The germline gives CDR1 MDHEN, CDR2 SYDVKM. V shed 2 bases and J 6 bases; nucleotides not matched to a gene: 6. The CDR3 contains 16 residues. The chain couples TRBV28 to TRBJ2-1; 11 bases are a match to TRBD2. The receptor was derived from a girl under 18 with multiple sclerosis. The material sequenced was blood. CDR3: CASSLTSGGLGNEQFF. The CDR3 nucleotides are TGTGCCAGCAGTTTAACTAGCGGGGGCCTCGGCAATGAGCAGTTCTTC.